These T cell receptor beta chains were read from a single sample in a study of response to subunit inactivated influenza vaccine. From the RT-PCR reads, TCRdb called clonotypes with MiXCR, one entry per CDR3 protein. Among approximately 730,000 distinct CDR3 sequences, around 14% were seen once, and the ten largest hold around 7%. The source was PBMCs from blood, collected 14 to 15 days before vaccination. These receptor sequences come from a middle-aged man who received an inactivated influenza vaccine. CDR3s include the opening cysteine and the closing phenylalanine or tryptophan. A D gene is named only where the DNA matches it firmly. Where a row states a size, it is once, few, many or the class of an expanded clone; other rows omit it.

j_call d_call v_call clone_size cdr3_aa cdr3_nt
TRBJ2-5 TRBD1 TRBV29-1 few CSVEPTLRQGTETQYF TGCAGCGTTGAACCTACTTTGAGACAGGGCACGGAGACCCAGTACTTC
TRBJ1-1 NA TRBV7-2 few CASSALQGLTEAFF TGTGCCAGCAGCGCCCTACAGGGACTGACTGAAGCTTTCTTT
TRBJ2-7 TRBD1 TRBV13 NA CASSLGQGARKEQYF TGTGCCAGCAGCTTAGGCCAGGGGGCACGGAAAGAGCAGTACTTC
TRBJ2-5 TRBD1 TRBV18 many CASSLQNRGQETQYF TGTGCCAGCTCACTTCAAAACAGGGGCCAAGAGACCCAGTACTTC
TRBJ1-3 TRBD1 TRBV5-1 NA CASSPGTDSGNTIYF TGCGCCAGCAGCCCCGGGACAGACTCTGGAAACACCATATATTTT
TRBJ2-1 NA TRBV5-1 once CASTSGGGGSFNEQFF TGCGCCAGCACCAGTGGCGGAGGGGGAAGCTTCAATGAGCAGTTCTTC
TRBJ2-4 TRBD1 TRBV28 NA CASSLTGTGHIQYF TGTGCCAGCAGTTTAACCGGGACAGGCCACATTCAGTACTTC
TRBJ2-7 NA TRBV4-1 many CASSQAGMRQLSYEQYF TGCGCCAGCAGCCAAGCGGGCATGCGTCAACTCTCCTACGAGCAGTACTTC
TRBJ2-7 NA TRBV19 few CASSIARDSYEQYF TGTGCCAGTAGTATCGCCAGGGACTCCTACGAGCAGTACTTC
TRBJ2-1 TRBD2 TRBV2 NA CAIDGLAGVSYNEQFF TGTGCCATCGACGGACTAGCGGGGGTCTCCTACAATGAGCAGTTCTTC
TRBJ2-1 NA TRBV20-1 NA CSARDSENEQFF TGCAGTGCTAGGGACTCAGAAAATGAGCAGTTCTTC
TRBJ2-3 TRBD2 TRBV9 NA CASSTGLAGGTDTQYF TGTGCCAGCAGCACCGGACTAGCGGGGGGCACAGATACGCAGTATTTT
TRBJ2-7 TRBD1 TRBV6-5 many CASSNRRTGGMNEQYF TGTGCCAGCAGTAACCGACGGACAGGGGGCATGAACGAGCAGTACTTC
TRBJ2-3 TRBD2 TRBV4-2 NA CASSQDGLAGMDTQYF TGTGCCAGCAGCCAAGATGGACTAGCGGGCATGGATACGCAGTATTTT
TRBJ2-1 NA TRBV3-1 few CASSPTRRGNEQFF TGTGCCAGCAGCCCAACCCGCAGGGGCAATGAGCAGTTCTTC
TRBJ1-1 TRBD1 TRBV20-1 NA CSARPGTGRMDFF TGCAGTGCTAGACCCGGGACAGGGAGGATGGATTTCTTT
TRBJ2-1 NA TRBV4-3 few CASSQEASGTYNEQFF TGCGCCAGCAGCCAAGAAGCAAGCGGTACCTACAATGAGCAGTTCTTC
TRBJ1-2 TRBD1 TRBV12-3/TRBV12-4 few CASSPRTGEDGYTF TGTGCCAGCAGTCCCCGGACAGGGGAAGATGGCTACACCTTC
TRBJ1-6 TRBD1 TRBV28 NA CASSLAAGGLHF TGTGCCAGCAGTTTGGCGGCAGGGGGGCTCCACTTT
TRBJ2-5 NA TRBV12-3/TRBV12-4 few CASRLGQGSGQETQYF TGTGCCAGCAGACTAGGCCAGGGTAGCGGACAAGAGACCCAGTACTTC
TRBJ2-3 TRBD2 TRBV7-9 NA CASSVLAGDGRDTQYF TGTGCCAGCAGCGTTCTAGCGGGAGACGGCCGGGATACGCAGTATTTT
TRBJ1-1 TRBD1 TRBV11-2 few CASSRTGGQRVAFF TGTGCCAGCAGCCGGACAGGGGGGCAAAGAGTGGCTTTCTTT
TRBJ2-2 NA TRBV6-5 NA CASSYSRQTGELFF TGTGCCAGCAGTTACTCGAGACAGACCGGGGAGCTGTTTTTT
TRBJ2-1 TRBD1 TRBV30 few CAWSRGIDNEQFF TGTGCCTGGAGCAGGGGGATAGACAATGAGCAGTTCTTC
TRBJ2-1 NA TRBV10-3 few CAISEGARGRYEQFF TGTGCCATCAGTGAGGGGGCACGAGGGCGGTATGAGCAGTTCTTC
TRBJ2-2 NA TRBV3-1 NA CASSQAGFNTGELFF TGTGCCAGCAGCCAAGCGGGATTTAACACCGGGGAGCTGTTTTTT
TRBJ1-2 NA TRBV5-1 NA CASSPAGDYYGYTF TGCGCCAGCAGCCCCGCGGGGGATTACTATGGCTACACCTTC
TRBJ1-1 TRBD1 TRBV9 few CASSTGMGTEAFF TGTGCCAGCTCGACAGGGATGGGCACTGAAGCTTTCTTT
TRBJ1-1 NA TRBV21-1 few CASSKARRLNTEAFF TGTGCCAGCAGCAAAGCTAGGAGACTGAACACTGAAGCTTTCTTT
TRBJ1-1 NA TRBV19 NA CASSETAKNTEAFF TGTGCCAGTTCCGAGACAGCGAAGAACACTGAAGCTTTCTTT
TRBJ1-6 NA TRBV20-1 NA CSARRFGGQSSYNSPLHF TGCAGTGCTAGACGGTTCGGCGGACAGAGCTCCTATAATTCACCCCTCCACTTT
TRBJ2-5 NA TRBV5-1 few CASSPGRTQSMGTQYF TGCGCCAGCAGCCCGGGCCGGACTCAGAGCATGGGGACCCAGTACTTC
TRBJ2-1 TRBD1 TRBV27 many CASTPSGTGGNEQFF TGTGCCAGCACCCCAAGCGGGACAGGGGGCAATGAGCAGTTCTTC
TRBJ1-6 TRBD1 TRBV20-1 NA CSARDGDRRGPLHF TGCAGTGCTAGAGATGGGGACAGGCGGGGACCCCTCCACTTT
TRBJ2-1 NA TRBV6-2/TRBV6-3 few CASSTDLSVGVSYNEQFF TGTGCCAGCAGTACAGACCTCTCTGTGGGGGTTTCCTACAATGAGCAGTTCTTC
TRBJ2-5 TRBD1 TRBV28 many CASSSRQGAGETQYF TGTGCCAGCAGTTCCAGACAGGGGGCAGGGGAGACCCAGTACTTC
TRBJ2-3 TRBD2 TRBV6-5 NA CAGSSLSGASTDTQYF TGTGCCGGCAGTTCGTTAAGCGGGGCTAGCACAGATACGCAGTATTTT
TRBJ2-5 NA TRBV21-1 many CASSKGEETQYF TGTGCCAGCAGCAAAGGAGAAGAGACCCAGTACTTC
TRBJ2-3 TRBD2 TRBV28 many CASSSELAGGRNTQYF TGTGCCAGCAGTTCCGAACTAGCGGGAGGGCGGAATACGCAGTATTTT
TRBJ2-2 TRBD2 TRBV10-3 NA CAISLAGLTNTGELFF TGTGCCATCAGTCTAGCGGGCTTAACGAACACCGGGGAGCTGTTTTTT
TRBJ2-2 TRBD2 TRBV20-1 few CSASIAGGPRTGELFF TGCAGTGCTAGTATAGCGGGAGGGCCTAGGACCGGGGAGCTGTTTTTT
TRBJ2-7 NA TRBV12-3/TRBV12-4 few CASSSATAYEQYF TGTGCCAGCAGTTCAGCGACAGCATACGAGCAGTACTTC